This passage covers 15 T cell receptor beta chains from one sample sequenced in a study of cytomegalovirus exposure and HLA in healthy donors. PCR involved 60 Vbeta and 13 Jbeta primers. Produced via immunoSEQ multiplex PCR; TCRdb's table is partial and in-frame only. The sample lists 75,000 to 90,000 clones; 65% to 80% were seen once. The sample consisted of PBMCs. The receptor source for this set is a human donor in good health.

The CDR3 sequence is CASSPQDREIYNSPLHF. CDR3 sequence (DNA): TGTGCCAGCAGCCCGCAAGACAGGGAGATCTATAATTCACCCCTCCACTTT. V and J are TRBV7-9 and TRBJ1-6; 7 bases align to TRBD1. The CDR3 contains 17 residues. Per germline, CDR1 SEHNR and CDR2 FQNEAQ (reference sequence). V dropped 5 bases and J dropped 3; count of bases not matched to a gene: 10.

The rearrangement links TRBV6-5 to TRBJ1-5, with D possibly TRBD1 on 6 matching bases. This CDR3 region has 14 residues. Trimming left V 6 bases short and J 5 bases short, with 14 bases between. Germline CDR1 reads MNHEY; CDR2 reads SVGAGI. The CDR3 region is CASSAGTSYQPQHF. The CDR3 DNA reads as TGTGCCAGCAGCGCCGGGACATCCTATCAGCCCCAGCATTTT.

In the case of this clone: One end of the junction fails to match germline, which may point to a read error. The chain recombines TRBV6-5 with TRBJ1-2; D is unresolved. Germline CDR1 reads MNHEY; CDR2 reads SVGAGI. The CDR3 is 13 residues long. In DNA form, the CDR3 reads TGTGCCAGCAGTTATCAGGTAGCGGATGGCTACCCCTTC. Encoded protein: CASSYQVADGYPF.

The DNA of the CDR3 is TGTGCCAGCAGCTTAGGAGGGGGCCGGGACGAGCCCCAGCATTTT. Amino acid sequence: CASSLGGGRDEPQHF. The rearrangement links TRBV11-2 to TRBJ1-5; TRBD1 matches 7 bases. Unmatched junction bases numbered 8, after V lost 1 base and J lost 8 bases. The CDR3 is 15 residues long. Germline V lookup: CDR1 SGHAT, CDR2 FQNNGV.

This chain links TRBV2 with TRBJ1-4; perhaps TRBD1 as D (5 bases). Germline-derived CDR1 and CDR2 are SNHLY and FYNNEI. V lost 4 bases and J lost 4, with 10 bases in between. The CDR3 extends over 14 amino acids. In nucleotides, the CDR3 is TGTGCCAGCAGTGCAGACAGAGTTAATGAAAAACTGTTTTTT. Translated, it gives CASSADRVNEKLFF. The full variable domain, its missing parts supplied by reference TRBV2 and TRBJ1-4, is EPEVTQTPSHQVTQMGQEVILRCVPISNHLYFYWYRQILGQKVEFLVSFYNNEISEKSEIFDDQFSVERPDGSNFTLKIRSTKLEDSAMYFCASSADRVNEKLFFGSGTQLSVL.

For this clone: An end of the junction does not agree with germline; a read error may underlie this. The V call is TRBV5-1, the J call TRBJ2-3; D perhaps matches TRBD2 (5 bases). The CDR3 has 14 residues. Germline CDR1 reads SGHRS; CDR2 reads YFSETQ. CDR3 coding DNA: TGCGCCAGCAGGTTGGGGAGATACACAGATACGCAGTATTTT. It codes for CASRLGRYTDTQYF.

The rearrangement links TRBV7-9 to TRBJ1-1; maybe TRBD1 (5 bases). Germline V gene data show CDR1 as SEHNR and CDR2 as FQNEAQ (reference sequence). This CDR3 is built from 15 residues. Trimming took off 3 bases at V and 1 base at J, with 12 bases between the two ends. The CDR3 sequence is CASSFQGGANTEAFF. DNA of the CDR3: TGTGCCAGCAGCTTTCAGGGAGGGGCGAACACTGAAGCTTTCTTT. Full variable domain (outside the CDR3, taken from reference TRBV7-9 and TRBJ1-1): DTGVSQNPRHKITKRGQNVTFRCDPISEHNRLYWYRQTLGQGPEFLTYFQNEAQLEKSRLLSDRFSAERPKGSFSTLEIQRTEQGDSAMYLCASSFQGGANTEAFFGQGTRLTVV.

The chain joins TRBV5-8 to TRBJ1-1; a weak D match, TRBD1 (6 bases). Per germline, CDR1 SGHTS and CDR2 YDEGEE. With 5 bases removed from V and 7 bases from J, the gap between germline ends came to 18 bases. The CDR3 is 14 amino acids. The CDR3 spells CASRDRQDQGEAFF. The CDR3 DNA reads TGTGCCAGCAGGGACCGACAGGACCAAGGTGAAGCTTTCTTT.

CDR3 amino acids: CASSLYRDYEQYF. As DNA, the CDR3 is TGTGCCAGCAGCCTCTACCGGGATTACGAGCAGTACTTC. The chain carries TRBV5-6 and TRBJ2-7; possible D gene TRBD2, 5 bases. V was clipped by 4 bases and J by 4 bases, with 12 bases between them. Germline lookup yields CDR1 SGHDT and CDR2 YYEEEE. The CDR3 runs 13 residues.

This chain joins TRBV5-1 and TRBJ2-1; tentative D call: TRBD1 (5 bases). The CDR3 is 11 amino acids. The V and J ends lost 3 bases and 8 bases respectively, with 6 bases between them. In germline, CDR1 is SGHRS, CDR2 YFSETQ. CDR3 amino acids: CASSSGYEQFF. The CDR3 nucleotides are TGCGCCAGCAGCTCAGGGTATGAGCAGTTCTTC. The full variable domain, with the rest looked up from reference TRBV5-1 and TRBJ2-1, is KAGVTQTPRYLIKTRGQQVTLSCSPISGHRSVSWYQQTPGQGLQFLFEYFSETQRNKGNFPGRFSGRQFSNSRSEMNVSTLELGDSALYLCASSSGYEQFFGPGTRLTVL.

This CDR3 is CAISELDRGTGNTIYF. CDR3 sequence (DNA): TGTGCCATCAGTGAGTTGGACAGGGGGACGGGAAACACCATATATTTT. This chain connects TRBV10-3 to TRBJ1-3, with 10 bases that match TRBD1. The germline V gene has CDR1 ENHRY and CDR2 SYGVKD. The CDR3 runs 16 residues. V was pared by 1 base and J by 4 bases, with 4 bases of the junction left unmatched.

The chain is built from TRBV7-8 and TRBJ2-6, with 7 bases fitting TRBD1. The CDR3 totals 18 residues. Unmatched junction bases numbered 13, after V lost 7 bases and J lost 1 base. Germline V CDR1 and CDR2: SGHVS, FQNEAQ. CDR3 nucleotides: TGTGCCAGCACAACGGACAGGTTATCCCCGTCTGGGGCCAACGTCCTGACTTTC. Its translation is CASTTDRLSPSGANVLTF.

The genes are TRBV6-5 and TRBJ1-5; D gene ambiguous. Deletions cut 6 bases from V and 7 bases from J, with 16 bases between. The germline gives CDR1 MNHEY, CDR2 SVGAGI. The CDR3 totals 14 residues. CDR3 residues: CASRLRSAEQPQHF. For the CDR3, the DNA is TGTGCCAGCAGACTTCGAAGTGCGGAGCAGCCCCAGCATTTT.

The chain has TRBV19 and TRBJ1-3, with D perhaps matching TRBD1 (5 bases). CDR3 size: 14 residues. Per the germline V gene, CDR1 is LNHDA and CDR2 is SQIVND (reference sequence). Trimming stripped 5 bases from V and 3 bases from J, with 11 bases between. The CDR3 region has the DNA TGTGCCAGTAGTCCCGTGGGGCATGGAAACACCATATATTTT. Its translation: CASSPVGHGNTIYF.

CDR3 nucleotides: TGTGCCAGCAGCTGGGGGACACGGAACACTGAAGCTTTCTTT. Translation: CASSWGTRNTEAFF. This chain connects TRBV7-9 to TRBJ1-1; TRBD1 might be the D (6 bases). From germline, CDR1 is SEHNR and CDR2 FQNEAQ (reference sequence). This CDR3 is built from 14 residues. V lost 4 bases, J lost 1 base, and 10 bases lay in between.